This T cell receptor (beta chain) was identified in a study of long-term antiretroviral therapy in people with HIV. Broader study findings: Diversity remained lower than transplant donor controls, even though it increased after ART.

The libraries were made with immunoSEQ v3.0 at survey level. Generated by immunoSEQ multiplex PCR, the TCRdb table keeps only in-frame clones and is missing some. The top ten clones hold 4.4% of a sample with around 30,000 clones, 65% to 90% of them seen once. V was clipped by 3 bases and J by 4 bases, with 15 bases between them. In germline, CDR1 is LNHDA, CDR2 SQIVND (reference sequence). The CDR3 sequence is 15 residues long. To note about this clone: Its antigen is not known.

This receptor was taken from a man in his late teens or twenties with HIV. Sequencing used unsorted PBMCs, obtained about 3.3 years after starting antiretroviral therapy. The chain is built from TRBV19 and TRBJ1-1, with D possibly TRBD1 on 5 matching bases. CDR3 residues: CASSILHQQVTEAFF. CDR3 nucleotides: TGTGCCAGTAGTATCCTCCACCAACAGGTCACTGAAGCTTTCTTT.